What follows describes a single T cell receptor (beta chain). The data originate from a study of shared clonotypes between healthy human individuals. Trimming cost V 2 bases and J 5 bases; bases outside gene matches: 5. CDR1 and CDR2 from the germline V gene are SGDLS and YYNGEE. The CDR3 is 16 amino acids. Donors comprised healthy HIV-negative adults lacking recent acute infections or vaccinations. Generated by immunoSEQ multiplex PCR, the TCRdb table keeps only in-frame clones and is missing some. The data show approximately 500,000 clones, 60% to 80% seen once. The chain recombines TRBV9 with TRBJ2-2, with 11 positions matching TRBD2. The source of this sequence is a woman aged 40 to 55 in good health. Some clones in this sample may be carry-over from other donors' samples. Sequenced sample: PBMCs. CDR3 sequence: CASSVSGRASTGELFF. In DNA form, the CDR3 reads TGTGCCAGCAGCGTTAGCGGGAGGGCCAGTACCGGGGAGCTGTTTTTT.